The entry below gives a single T cell receptor beta chain sequence along with its context. The V gene lost 4 bases and the J gene lost 6 bases, with 7 bases spanning the gap. Germline loops: CDR1 MNHEY, CDR2 SVGEGT. The CDR3 is 13 residues long. MiXCR, applied by TCRdb to the PCR reads, yields one record per CDR3 protein. The repertoire includes some 1,600 distinct CDR3 sequences, approximately 48% of them detected once, and less than 25% sits in the top ten. The sample belongs to a study of immune characterization of retroperitoneal liposarcoma. Sequenced sample: tumor tissue. This sequence originates from a female donor with retroperitoneal liposarcoma. The rearrangement joins TRBV6-2 or TRBV6-3 to TRBJ1-6, with no clear D. The CDR3 nucleotides read TGTGCCAGCAGTTTCATGTTTAATTCACCCCTCCACTTT. Translated: CASSFMFNSPLHF.